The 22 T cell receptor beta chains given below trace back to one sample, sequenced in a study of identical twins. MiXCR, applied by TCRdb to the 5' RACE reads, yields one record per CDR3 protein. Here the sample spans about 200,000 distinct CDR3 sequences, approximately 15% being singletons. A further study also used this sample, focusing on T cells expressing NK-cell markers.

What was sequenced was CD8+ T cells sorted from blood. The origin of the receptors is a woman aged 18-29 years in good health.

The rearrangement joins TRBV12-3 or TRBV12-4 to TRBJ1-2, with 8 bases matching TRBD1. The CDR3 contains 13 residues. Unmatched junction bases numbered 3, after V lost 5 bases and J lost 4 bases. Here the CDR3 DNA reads TGTGCCAGCAGTGACAGGGGCGTCTATGGCTACACCTTC. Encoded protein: CASSDRGVYGYTF.

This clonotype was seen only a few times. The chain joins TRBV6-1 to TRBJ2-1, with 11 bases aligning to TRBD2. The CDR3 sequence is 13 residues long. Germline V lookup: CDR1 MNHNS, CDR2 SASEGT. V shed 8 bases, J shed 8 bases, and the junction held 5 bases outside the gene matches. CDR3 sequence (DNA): TGTGCCAGCCGACTAGCGGGACTCTATGAGCAGTTCTTC. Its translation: CASRLAGLYEQFF.

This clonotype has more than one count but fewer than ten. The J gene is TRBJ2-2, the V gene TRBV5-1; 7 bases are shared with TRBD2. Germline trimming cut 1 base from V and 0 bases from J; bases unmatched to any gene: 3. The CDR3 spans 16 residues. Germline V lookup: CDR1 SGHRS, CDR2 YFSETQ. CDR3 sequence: CASSLRLAANTGELFF. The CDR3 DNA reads TGCGCCAGCAGCTTGAGGCTAGCGGCGAACACCGGGGAGCTGTTTTTT.

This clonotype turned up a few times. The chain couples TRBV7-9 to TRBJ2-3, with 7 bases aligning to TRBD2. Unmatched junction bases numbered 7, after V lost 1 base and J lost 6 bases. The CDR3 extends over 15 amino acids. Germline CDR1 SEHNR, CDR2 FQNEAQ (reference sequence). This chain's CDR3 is CASSLVGREKDTQYF. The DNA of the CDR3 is TGTGCCAGCAGCTTAGTGGGGCGGGAGAAGGATACGCAGTATTTT.

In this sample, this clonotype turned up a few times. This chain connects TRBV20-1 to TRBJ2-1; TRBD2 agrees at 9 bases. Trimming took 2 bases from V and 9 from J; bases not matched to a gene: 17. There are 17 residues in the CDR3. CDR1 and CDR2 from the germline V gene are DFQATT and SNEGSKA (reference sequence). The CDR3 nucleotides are TGCAGTGCTAGACTCACTGGAAAGCGGGAGGCGGTCGGTGAGCAGTTCTTC. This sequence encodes CSARLTGKREAVGEQFF.

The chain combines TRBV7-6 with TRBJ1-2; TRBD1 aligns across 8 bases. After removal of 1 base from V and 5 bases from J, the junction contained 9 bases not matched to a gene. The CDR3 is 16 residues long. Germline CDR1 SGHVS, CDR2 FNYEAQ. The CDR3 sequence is CASSLGTAGGRYGYTF. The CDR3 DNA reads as TGTGCCAGCAGCTTAGGGACCGCAGGGGGCCGGTATGGCTACACCTTC. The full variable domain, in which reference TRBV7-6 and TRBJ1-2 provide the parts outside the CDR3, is GAGVSQSPRYKVTKRGQDVALRCDPISGHVSLYWYRQALGQGPEFLTYFNYEAQQDKSGLPNDRFSAERPEGSISTLTIQRTEQRDSAMYRCASSLGTAGGRYGYTFGSGTRLTVV.

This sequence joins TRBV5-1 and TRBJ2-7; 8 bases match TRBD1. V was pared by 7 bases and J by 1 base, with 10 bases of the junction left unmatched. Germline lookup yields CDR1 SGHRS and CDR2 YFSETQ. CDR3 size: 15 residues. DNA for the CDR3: TGCGCCAGCGGAACCGACAGGGGCGGTTCCTACGAGCAGTACTTC. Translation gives CASGTDRGGSYEQYF.

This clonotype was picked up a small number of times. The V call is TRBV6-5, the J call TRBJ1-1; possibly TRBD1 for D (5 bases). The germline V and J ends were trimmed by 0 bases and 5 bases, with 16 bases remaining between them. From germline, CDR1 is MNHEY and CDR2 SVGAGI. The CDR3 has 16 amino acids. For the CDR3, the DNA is TGTGCCAGCAGTTACTCACTTTTGGGGCCGCATACTGAAGCTTTCTTT. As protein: CASSYSLLGPHTEAFF.

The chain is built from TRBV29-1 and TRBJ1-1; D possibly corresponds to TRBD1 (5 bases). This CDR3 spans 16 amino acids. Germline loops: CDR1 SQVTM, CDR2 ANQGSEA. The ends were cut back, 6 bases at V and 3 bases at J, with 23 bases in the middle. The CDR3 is CSVSSTGTTIHTEAFF. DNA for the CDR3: TGCAGCGTCAGCTCTACCGGGACGACGATCCACACTGAAGCTTTCTTT.

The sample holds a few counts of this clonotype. CDR3 residues: CSVSGAYTF. The CDR3 DNA sequence: TGCAGCGTTTCAGGGGCCTACACCTTC. V and J are TRBV29-1 and TRBJ1-2; D might be TRBD1 (6 bases). V gave up 5 bases and J gave up 10 bases, with 8 bases separating them. Germline CDR1 SQVTM, CDR2 ANQGSEA. The CDR3 runs to 9 residues.

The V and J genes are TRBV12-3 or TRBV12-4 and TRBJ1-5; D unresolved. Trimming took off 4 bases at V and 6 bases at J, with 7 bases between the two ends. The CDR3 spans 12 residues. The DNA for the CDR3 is TGTGCCAGCAGTTATACCCTTCAGCCCCAGCATTTT. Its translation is CASSYTLQPQHF.

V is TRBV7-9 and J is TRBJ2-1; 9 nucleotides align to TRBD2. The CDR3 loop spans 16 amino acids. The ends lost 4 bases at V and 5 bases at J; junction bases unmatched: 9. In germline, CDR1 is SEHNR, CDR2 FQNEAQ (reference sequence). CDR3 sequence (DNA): TGTGCCAGCAGCTCTACCTCTAGCGGGACCGACAATGAGCAGTTCTTC. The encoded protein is CASSSTSSGTDNEQFF.

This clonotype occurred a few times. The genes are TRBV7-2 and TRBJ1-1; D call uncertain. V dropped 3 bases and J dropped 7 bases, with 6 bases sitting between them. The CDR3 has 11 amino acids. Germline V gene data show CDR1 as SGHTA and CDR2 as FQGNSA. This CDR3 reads CASSLPGEAFF. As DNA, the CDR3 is TGTGCCAGCAGCTTGCCGGGTGAAGCTTTCTTT.

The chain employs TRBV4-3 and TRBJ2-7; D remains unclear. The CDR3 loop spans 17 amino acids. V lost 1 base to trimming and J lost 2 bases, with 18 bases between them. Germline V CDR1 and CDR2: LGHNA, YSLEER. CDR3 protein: CASSQVVIRHGAYEQYF. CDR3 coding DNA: TGCGCCAGCAGCCAAGTGGTTATTCGCCACGGAGCCTACGAGCAGTACTTC.

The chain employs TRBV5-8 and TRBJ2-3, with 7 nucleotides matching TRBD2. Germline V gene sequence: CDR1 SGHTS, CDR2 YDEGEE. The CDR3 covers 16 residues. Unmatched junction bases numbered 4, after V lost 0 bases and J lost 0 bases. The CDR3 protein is CASSLEASGSTDTQYF. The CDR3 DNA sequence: TGTGCCAGCAGCTTGGAAGCTAGCGGTAGCACAGATACGCAGTATTTT. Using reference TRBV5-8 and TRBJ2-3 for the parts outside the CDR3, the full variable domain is EAGVTQSPTHLIKTRGQQATLRCSPISGHTSVYWYQQALGLGLQFLLWYDEGEERNRGNFPPRFSGRQFPNYSSELNVNALELEDSALYLCASSLEASGSTDTQYFGPGTRLTVL.

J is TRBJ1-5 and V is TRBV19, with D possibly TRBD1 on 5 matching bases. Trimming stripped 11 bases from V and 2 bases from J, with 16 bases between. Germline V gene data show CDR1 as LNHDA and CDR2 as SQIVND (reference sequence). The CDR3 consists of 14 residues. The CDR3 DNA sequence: TGTGCCTCAAAAGGTGGGGGAGGCAATCAGCCCCAGCATTTT. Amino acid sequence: CASKGGGGNQPQHF.

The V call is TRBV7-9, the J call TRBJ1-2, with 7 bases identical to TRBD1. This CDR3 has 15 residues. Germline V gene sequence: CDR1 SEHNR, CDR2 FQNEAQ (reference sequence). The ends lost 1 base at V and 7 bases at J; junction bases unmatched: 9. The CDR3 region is CASSLGQGKAIGYTF. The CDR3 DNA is TGTGCCAGCAGCTTAGGACAGGGAAAGGCTATTGGCTACACCTTC.

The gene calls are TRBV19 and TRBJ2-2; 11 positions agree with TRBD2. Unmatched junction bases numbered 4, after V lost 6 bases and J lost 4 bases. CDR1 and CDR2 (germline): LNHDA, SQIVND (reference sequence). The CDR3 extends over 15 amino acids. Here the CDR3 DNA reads TGTGCCAGTAGCGGGACTAGCGGCCTCACCGGGGAGCTGTTTTTT. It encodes CASSGTSGLTGELFF.

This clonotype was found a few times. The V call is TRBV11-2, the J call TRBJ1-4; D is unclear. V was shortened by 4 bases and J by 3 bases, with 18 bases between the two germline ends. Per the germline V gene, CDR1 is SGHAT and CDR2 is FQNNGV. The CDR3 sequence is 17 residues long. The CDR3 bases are TGTGCCAGCAGCTCAAACAGAGATGTGTCCTCTAATGAAAAACTGTTTTTT. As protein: CASSSNRDVSSNEKLFF.

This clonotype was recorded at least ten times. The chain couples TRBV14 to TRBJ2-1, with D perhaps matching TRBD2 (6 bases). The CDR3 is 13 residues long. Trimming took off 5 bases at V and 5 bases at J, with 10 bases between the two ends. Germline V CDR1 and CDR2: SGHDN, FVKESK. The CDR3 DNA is TGTGCCAGCAGCGGCGGGAACGACAATGAGCAGTTCTTC. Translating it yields CASSGGNDNEQFF. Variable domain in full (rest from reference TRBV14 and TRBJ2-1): EAGVTQFPSHSVIEKGQTVTLRCDPISGHDNLYWYRRVMGKEIKFLLHFVKESKQDESGMPNNRFLAERTGGTYSTLKVQPAELEDSGVYFCASSGGNDNEQFFGPGTRLTVL.

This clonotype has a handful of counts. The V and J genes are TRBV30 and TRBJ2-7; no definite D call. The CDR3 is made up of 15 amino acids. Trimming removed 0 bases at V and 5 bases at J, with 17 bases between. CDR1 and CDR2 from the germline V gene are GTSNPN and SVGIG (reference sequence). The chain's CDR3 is CAWSVPEVGFHEQYF. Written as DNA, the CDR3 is TGTGCCTGGAGTGTACCAGAGGTCGGATTCCACGAGCAGTACTTC.

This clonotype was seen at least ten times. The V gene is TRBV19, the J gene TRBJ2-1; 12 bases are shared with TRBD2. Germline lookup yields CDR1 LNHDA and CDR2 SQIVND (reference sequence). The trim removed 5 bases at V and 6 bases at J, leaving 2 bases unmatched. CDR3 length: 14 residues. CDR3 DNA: TGTGCCAGTAGTCTAGCGGGGGGGCTCAATGAGCAGTTCTTC. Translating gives CASSLAGGLNEQFF.